What follows are 21 T cell receptor beta chains derived from one specimen sequenced in a study of blood T cells in healthy people across ages. Primers used in a second PCR of roughly 6 to 11 cycles were a sample-barcoded 5' primer and a J-beta primer mix. TCRdb independently ran MiXCR on the 5' RACE reads; one entry per CDR3 protein. The repertoire holds over a million distinct CDR3 sequences, with more than 40% as singletons. Sequencing was carried out using blood. These receptors originate from an older woman in good health.

This rearrangement joins TRBV5-1 to TRBJ2-3, with D perhaps TRBD1 or TRBD2 (5 bases each). The germline gives CDR1 SGHRS, CDR2 YFSETQ. The CDR3 length is 16 residues. Trimming removed 6 bases from V and 0 bases from J, with 17 bases in between. This CDR3 reads CASTYSWGISTDTQYF. The CDR3 DNA sequence: TGCGCCAGCACTTACAGTTGGGGGATCAGCACAGATACGCAGTATTTT.

This clonotype was counted a few times. This chain links TRBV12-3 or TRBV12-4 with TRBJ2-3, with 9 bases fitting TRBD1. The CDR3 has 15 amino acids. Trimming removed 6 bases from V and 4 bases from J; junction bases left unmatched: 8. The CDR3 DNA sequence: TGTGCCAGCAGCTCCAGGACAGGGGTCGCAGATACGCAGTATTTT. This translates into CASSSRTGVADTQYF.

This clonotype appeared a few times. V is TRBV5-1 and J is TRBJ2-3; maybe TRBD2 (6 bases). Germline values: CDR1 SGHRS, CDR2 YFSETQ. Trimming stripped 2 bases from V and 3 bases from J, with 13 bases between. The CDR3 totals 15 residues. CDR3 in DNA: TGCGCCAGCAGCTTTTCCCGGGAGCTGACAGATACGCAGTATTTT. It encodes CASSFSRELTDTQYF.

This chain uses TRBV6-4 with TRBJ1-2; D is uncertain. Germline lookup yields CDR1 MRHNA and CDR2 SNTAGT. V was pared by 8 bases and J by 4 bases, with 14 bases between. The CDR3 covers 13 residues. The CDR3 DNA reads as TGTGCCAGCGTAACAAGGGAATTCTATGGCTACACCTTC. Translated, it gives CASVTREFYGYTF.

The CDR3 DNA reads as TGTGCCAGCAGCTTAGCTTCCCGAGGGCCCCATGAGCAGTTCTTC. Translation gives CASSLASRGPHEQFF. The rearrangement links TRBV7-8 to TRBJ2-1; tentative D call: TRBD2 (5 bases). V gave up 0 bases and J gave up 8 bases, with 14 bases separating them. Germline V gene lookup returns CDR1 SGHVS and CDR2 FQNEAQ. The CDR3 consists of 15 residues.

The genes are TRBV2 and TRBJ2-1; the D is unclear. The CDR3 has 13 residues. The V gene's germline CDR1 is SNHLY and CDR2 FYNNEI. Trimming cost V 7 bases and J 0 bases, with 7 bases left between them. The CDR3 DNA sequence: TGTGCCAGCAAAATGTACTCCTACAATGAGCAGTTCTTC. As protein: CASKMYSYNEQFF.

The chain couples TRBV5-4 to TRBJ2-7; tentative D call: TRBD1 (5 bases). Germline V gives CDR1 SGHNT, CDR2 YYREEE (reference sequence). CDR3 length: 15 residues. V shed 4 bases and J shed 3 bases, with 17 bases lying between them. In DNA, the CDR3 is TGTGCCAGCAGCCAGGGTGGGCAGGCGGTCTACGAGCAGTACTTC. Amino acids: CASSQGGQAVYEQYF.

The V gene is TRBV12-3 or TRBV12-4, the J gene TRBJ2-1; 12 nucleotides match TRBD2. The J call may not be correct, given that the DNA end is closer to TRBJ2-7. CDR3 length: 15 amino acids. This chain's CDR3 is CASTLTSGGYNEQYF. The CDR3 nucleotides are TGTGCCAGCACCCTGACTAGCGGGGGTTACAATGAGCAGTACTTC.

The J gene is TRBJ1-5, the V gene TRBV7-8; 7 bases agree with TRBD1. The germline V gene encodes CDR1 SGHVS and CDR2 FQNEAQ. With V trimmed by 0 bases and J by 0 bases, 14 bases remained unmatched. The CDR3 is 20 amino acids. The CDR3 coding sequence is TGTGCCAGCAGCTTAGCTTGGGGGACAGATATAACTTATAGCAATCAGCCCCAGCATTTT. Translating it yields CASSLAWGTDITYSNQPQHF.

Many counts were recorded for this clonotype. The DNA for the CDR3 is TGTGCCAGCAGTTTACCTAGCGGTAGCACAGATACGCAGTATTTT. Its translation: CASSLPSGSTDTQYF. The genes are TRBV12-3 or TRBV12-4 and TRBJ2-3; TRBD2 matches 7 bases. The CDR3 is 15 residues long. With V trimmed by 2 bases and J by 0 bases, 2 bases remained unmatched.

This clonotype was found a few times. The chain combines TRBV7-6 with TRBJ2-7, with D unresolved. V was shortened by 7 bases and J by 3 bases, with 10 bases between the two germline ends. The CDR3 is 12 residues long. Germline CDR1 SGHVS, CDR2 FNYEAQ. The CDR3 DNA reads as TGTGCCAGCATCGGGCCGAACTACGAGCAGTACTTC. Protein: CASIGPNYEQYF.

A few counts support this clonotype. The chain recombines TRBV13 with TRBJ1-5, with TRBD1 identical over 10 bases. This CDR3 has 16 amino acids. The junction had 2 bases not matched to a gene; V was cut back by 2 bases and J by 1 base. Germline V lookup: CDR1 PRHDT, CDR2 FYEKMQ (reference sequence). The CDR3: CASSLRQGASNQPQHF. The CDR3, as DNA: TGTGCCAGCAGCTTACGACAGGGGGCAAGCAATCAGCCCCAGCATTTT.

This clonotype was detected a few times. The chain carries TRBV6-5 and TRBJ2-5, with D unclear. Germline CDR1 reads MNHEY; CDR2 reads SVGAGI. CDR3 size: 15 residues. Deletions cut 2 bases from V and 2 bases from J, with 12 bases between. CDR3 protein: CASSYAGLPQETQYF. The DNA of the CDR3 is TGTGCCAGCAGTTACGCAGGTCTGCCTCAAGAGACCCAGTACTTC.

This clonotype was observed a few times. V gene TRBV20-1 combines with J gene TRBJ2-3, with 8 bases aligning to TRBD2. The germline gives CDR1 DFQATT, CDR2 SNEGSKA (reference sequence). This CDR3 is 14 amino acids long. J lost 3 bases, V lost 6 bases, and 8 bases had no gene match. The CDR3 coding sequence is TGCAGTGCAACCAGCGGGAGAGGGACAGATACGCAGTATTTT. Translation: CSATSGRGTDTQYF.

The chain carries TRBV3-1 and TRBJ2-5, with unresolved D. Germline V lookup: CDR1 LGHDT, CDR2 YNNKEL (reference sequence). V was trimmed by 4 bases and J by 5 bases, leaving 14 bases between them. The CDR3 is 14 amino acids. For the CDR3, the DNA is TGTGCCAGCAGCCCGGAACTCTGTCCGGAGACCCAGTACTTC. It encodes CASSPELCPETQYF.

The V and J genes are TRBV28 and TRBJ2-3; the D gene could be TRBD1 or TRBD2 (6 bases each). Germline values: CDR1 MDHEN, CDR2 SYDVKM. The CDR3 length is 16 residues. V was cut by 6 bases and J by 2 bases, with 18 bases left in between. CDR3 nucleotide sequence: TGTGCCAGCAGCTCCCCTATCGGGGGCCTCACAGATACGCAGTATTTT. Its translation: CASSSPIGGLTDTQYF.

In this sample, this clonotype turned up once. The rearrangement joins TRBV19 to TRBJ2-7, with D perhaps assigned TRBD1 or TRBD2 (5 bases each). V was clipped by 7 bases and J by 7 bases, with 17 bases between them. CDR3 size: 13 residues. Germline CDR1 and CDR2: LNHDA and SQIVND (reference sequence). In DNA form, the CDR3 reads TGTGCCAGTATTCAGGGACGAGAGCAGGAGCAGTACTTC. Its translation: CASIQGREQEQYF.

The chain recombines TRBV7-8 with TRBJ1-5; 8 bases fit TRBD1. This CDR3 region has 17 residues. Trimming cost V 5 bases and J 0 bases; bases outside gene matches: 9. CDR1 SGHVS and CDR2 FQNEAQ come from the germline V gene. CDR3 sequence: CASSPDRVLSSNQPQHF. The CDR3 nucleotides read TGTGCCAGCAGCCCGGACAGGGTCCTTTCTAGCAATCAGCCCCAGCATTTT.

On this clonotype: Compared with germline, one end of the junction differs, possibly owing to a read error. This sequence joins TRBV12-3 or TRBV12-4 and TRBJ2-3; TRBD2 aligns across 7 bases. This CDR3 comprises 16 residues. This CDR3 reads CTSSPRGSGFADTQYF. The CDR3 region has the DNA TGTACCAGCAGCCCCCGGGGTAGCGGGTTTGCAGATACGCAGTATTTT.

The rearrangement joins TRBV12-3 or TRBV12-4 to TRBJ2-1, with TRBD2 matching 8 bases. This CDR3 region has 16 residues. J lost 10 bases, V lost 5 bases, and 16 bases had no gene match. Written as DNA, the CDR3 is TGTGCCAGCAGTCCCCCCGAGAGCGGGAGTGGCGGAGAGCAGTTCTTC. This gives the protein CASSPPESGSGGEQFF.

This clonotype was observed a handful of times. The chain links TRBV15 to TRBJ2-5; D gene unclear. This CDR3 comprises 15 residues. Germline assignment: CDR1 LNHNV and CDR2 YYDKDF (reference sequence). V shed 0 bases and J shed 5 bases, with 13 bases lying between them. Written as DNA, the CDR3 is TGTGCCACCAGCAGAGAAGGAGAGGCTTTTGAGACCCAGTACTTC. It is translated as CATSREGEAFETQYF.